This T cell receptor (beta chain) was retrieved from a study of shared clonotypes between healthy human individuals. Concerning this clone: Its target is unknown.

Per germline, CDR1 SGHNT and CDR2 YENEEA. CDR3 length: 16 amino acids. V was clipped by 2 bases and J by 7 bases, with 18 bases between them. Findings and limits, study-wide: Investigators expected sequencing depth to affect clonotype sharing among donors. In a few donors, about 5% of naive CD4 clonotypes appeared in common.

Libraries were prepared by immunoSEQ multiplex PCR; TCRdb keeps only in-frame clonotypes and omits some of them. The sample has about 2.1 million clones; just under 95% are singletons. CD45RO-negative cells were positively selected for CCR7, leaving out terminally differentiated effector memory CD45RA+ cells. Only Caucasian adults living in Nashville, Tennessee made up the donor group. This chain links TRBV11-3 with TRBJ2-1; D is possibly TRBD1 or TRBD2 (5 bases each). Sequencing was carried out using naive CD8+ T cells from PBMCs. The TCR originated in a man between 18 and 35 years old in good health. Some clones in this sample may be carry-over from other donors' samples. Here the CDR3 reads CASSLPPGRLGNEQFF. The CDR3, as DNA: TGTGCCAGCAGCTTACCCCCGGGACGACTCGGGAATGAGCAGTTCTTC.